Here is one T cell receptor beta chain with its context. The antigen remains unidentified. The sample is drawn from a study of cytomegalovirus exposure and HLA in healthy donors. Study information: Early on, a data release was issued that held some 85 million unique TCRs from HLA-typed donors. Genotyping showed roughly 81% of a few hundred donors falling in the Caucasian-associated ancestry cluster. The study, taken as a whole, reports: Cytomegalovirus status was reportedly diagnosed by the classifier with high specificity and sensitivity. Among TCR beta chains of equal frequency, HLA-associated ones were more clonally expanded in a later analysis.

With 60 Vbeta and 13 Jbeta primers, the PCR was carried out. Libraries were prepared by immunoSEQ multiplex PCR; TCRdb keeps only in-frame clonotypes and omits some of them. The table lists roughly 130,000 clones, roughly 74% of them singletons. The CDR3 sequence is 12 residues long. V was shortened by 8 bases and J by 5 bases, with 12 bases between the two germline ends. CDR1 is SEHNR and CDR2 is FQNEAQ in the germline V gene (reference sequence). The source of this sequence is a woman in her forties or fifties in good health and CMV-seropositive. Sample: PBMCs. The chain couples TRBV7-9 to TRBJ2-5, with no clear D. The CDR3 loop is CASGFGWETQYF. CDR3 DNA: TGTGCCAGCGGTTTCGGGTGGGAGACCCAGTACTTC. Full variable domain (remainder filled in from reference TRBV7-9 and TRBJ2-5): DTGVSQNPRHKITKRGQNVTFRCDPISEHNRLYWYRQTLGQGPEFLTYFQNEAQLEKSRLLSDRFSAERPKGSFSTLEIQRTEQGDSAMYLCASGFGWETQYFGPGTRLLVL.